This entry lists 30 T cell receptor beta chains sequenced from one sample in a study of blood T cell repertoires in COVID-19. Repertoires were generated with immunoSEQ multiplex PCR, while TCRdb's copy carries only in-frame clones and drops some. The top ten clones hold 7.5% to 8.5% of a sample with about 140,000 clones, 65% to 85% of them seen once. The sample taken for sequencing was peripheral blood. These receptors came from a human donor in a cohort sampled during active COVID-19.

The chain is built from TRBV9 and TRBJ2-2; no clear D gene. The CDR3 runs 14 residues. V lost 0 bases and J 8 bases, leaving 11 bases between the germline ends. Germline V CDR1 and CDR2: SGDLS, YYNGEE. This CDR3 is CASSVVKYGGELFF. In nucleotides, the CDR3 is TGTGCCAGCAGCGTAGTAAAGTACGGGGGGGAGCTGTTTTTT. The entire variable domain, with the rest obtained from reference TRBV9 and TRBJ2-2, is as follows: DSGVTQTPKHLITATGQRVTLRCSPRSGDLSVYWYQQSLDQGLQFLIQYYNGEERAKGNILERFSAQQFPDLHSELNLSSLELGDSALYFCASSVVKYGGELFFGEGSRLTVL.

V gene TRBV4-1 combines with J gene TRBJ2-5, with TRBD2 matching 9 bases. The junction had 5 bases not matched to a gene; V was cut back by 3 bases and J by 3 bases. Germline V gives CDR1 MGHRA, CDR2 YSYEKL. CDR3 length equals 15 residues. CDR3 DNA: TGCGCCAGCAGCCAGGAGGGACTAGCAAAAGAGACCCAGTACTTC. Its translation: CASSQEGLAKETQYF.

V gene TRBV3-1 (or the pseudogene TRBV3-2) combines with J gene TRBJ2-3, with 10 bases matching TRBD1. V gave up 5 bases and J gave up 6 bases; unmatched junction bases: 8. CDR1 is LGHDT, CDR2 YNNKEL, per germline (reference sequence). This CDR3 comprises 15 residues. CDR3 in DNA: TGTGCCAGCAGCTCCCGGGACAGGGGAGCTGATACGCAGTATTTT. Its protein is CASSSRDRGADTQYF.

V gene TRBV19 combines with J gene TRBJ1-1, with 8 bases that match TRBD1. CDR3 length: 13 amino acids. V trimming: 3 bases; J trimming: 4 bases; junction bases outside the gene matches: 1. Germline CDR1 reads LNHDA; CDR2 reads SQIVND (reference sequence). CDR3: CASSIRGPTEAFF. The DNA for the CDR3 is TGTGCCAGTAGTATCAGGGGGCCCACTGAAGCTTTCTTT.

The chain has TRBV10-3 and TRBJ2-7, with D maybe TRBD2 (5 bases). Trimming left V 1 base short and J 6 bases short, with 10 bases between. CDR3 length equals 13 residues. Per the germline V gene, CDR1 is ENHRY and CDR2 is SYGVKD. The CDR3 spells CAISEYSGSEQYF. DNA of the CDR3: TGTGCCATCAGTGAGTACAGCGGCTCCGAGCAGTACTTC.

The V gene is TRBV4-1, the J gene TRBJ2-1, with 12 bases aligning to TRBD2. Trimming took 0 bases from V and 7 from J; bases not matched to a gene: 10. CDR3 length: 18 amino acids. Germline V gene sequence: CDR1 MGHRA, CDR2 YSYEKL. The chain's CDR3 is CASSQDPSSGGARNEQFF. In DNA, the CDR3 is TGCGCCAGCAGCCAAGACCCTTCTAGCGGGGGGGCCAGGAATGAGCAGTTCTTC.

This clone was detected once. V gene TRBV5-1 combines with J gene TRBJ2-5, with TRBD2 as a possible D gene (6 bases). V was clipped by 0 bases and J by 2 bases, with 14 bases between them. The CDR3 extends over 16 amino acids. Germline CDR1 reads SGHRS; CDR2 reads YFSETQ. The CDR3, as DNA: TGCGCCAGCAGCTTGGTAGCGGTCCGCGGGCAAGAGACCCAGTACTTC. Amino acids: CASSLVAVRGQETQYF.

This rearrangement joins TRBV24-1 to TRBJ2-5, with no clear D. CDR1 is KGHDR and CDR2 is SFDVKD in the germline V gene. V was cut by 6 bases and J by 3 bases, with 7 bases left in between. The CDR3 is made up of 12 amino acids. The CDR3 bases are TGTGCCACCAGTTCCGTAGAAGAGACCCAGTACTTC. Protein sequence: CATSSVEETQYF.

The table lists this clone with a count of one. The chain recombines TRBV6-6 with TRBJ2-1; TRBD1 agrees at 7 bases. Trimming at V came to 0 bases and at J to 8 bases, leaving 7 bases not matched to a gene. Germline V lookup: CDR1 MNHNY, CDR2 SVGAGI (reference sequence). The CDR3 consists of 15 residues. In nucleotides, the CDR3 is TGTGCCAGCAGTTACTCTAGGGGGCGCGAAGATGAGCAGTTCTTC. It yields the protein CASSYSRGREDEQFF.

V usage is TRBV6-5 and J usage is TRBJ2-3, with 8 bases identical to TRBD1. This CDR3 is built from 15 residues. The V segment lost 5 bases and the J segment 1 base; nucleotides outside the gene matches: 5. The V gene's germline CDR1 is MNHEY and CDR2 SVGAGI. This CDR3 is CASSTRTGRTDTQYF. Written as DNA, the CDR3 is TGTGCCAGCAGTACCCGGACAGGGCGCACAGATACGCAGTATTTT.

The chain carries TRBV6-4 and TRBJ1-5; possibly TRBD1 for D (5 bases). Germline loops: CDR1 MRHNA, CDR2 SNTAGT. Deletions cut 2 bases from V and 6 bases from J, with 11 bases between. This CDR3 has 14 amino acids. Here the CDR3 DNA reads TGTGCCAGCAGTGACGGGGGGGTCGGTCAGCCCCAGCATTTT. Encoded protein: CASSDGGVGQPQHF.

This chain joins TRBV3-1 (or the pseudogene TRBV3-2) and TRBJ1-1; D is ambiguous. Germline V gene data show CDR1 as LGHDT and CDR2 as YNNKEL (reference sequence). This CDR3 is 11 amino acids long. Trimming took off 3 bases at V and 7 bases at J, with 6 bases between the two ends. The CDR3 DNA sequence: TGTGCCAGCAGCCAGGGGAGTGAAGCTTTCTTT. Translation gives CASSQGSEAFF.

The V call is TRBV5-4, the J call TRBJ1-1; D is unresolved. The V gene's germline CDR1 is SGHNT and CDR2 YYREEE (reference sequence). The V gene lost 1 base and the J gene lost 0 bases, with 4 bases spanning the gap. The CDR3 runs to 13 residues. The DNA of the CDR3 is TGTGCCAGCAGCTTGCAGTTGAACACTGAAGCTTTCTTT. It codes for CASSLQLNTEAFF.

The chain links TRBV27 to TRBJ2-5; TRBD2 matches 12 bases. Germline V gene data show CDR1 as MNHEY and CDR2 as SMNVEV (reference sequence). This CDR3 has 17 amino acids. After removal of 6 bases from V and 2 bases from J, the junction contained 10 bases not matched to a gene. As DNA, the CDR3 is TGTGCCAGCAGCCAAGGGCTAGCGGGGGGGCCTCAAGAGACCCAGTACTTC. This encodes CASSQGLAGGPQETQYF.

CDR3 DNA: TGTGCCAGCTCACCACCAGAAGGGGGCTACTACGAGCAGTACTTC. Its protein product is CASSPPEGGYYEQYF. The chain couples TRBV18 to TRBJ2-7; 7 nucleotides line up with TRBD1. Germline V gene sequence: CDR1 KGHSH, CDR2 LQKENI. The CDR3 runs to 15 residues. Germline trimming cut 0 bases from V and 3 bases from J; bases unmatched to any gene: 5.

The chain couples TRBV23-1 to TRBJ1-5; D possibly corresponds to TRBD1 (6 bases). TRBV23-1 falls under the ORF class, with uncertain function. The V gene lost 3 bases and the J gene lost 4 bases, with 10 bases spanning the gap. This CDR3 is 14 amino acids long. The CDR3, as DNA: TGCGCCAGCAGTCATGGGACACCTAATCAGCCCCAGCATTTT. This codes for CASSHGTPNQPQHF.

This rearrangement joins TRBV6-6 to TRBJ1-3, with no clear D. This CDR3 is built from 14 residues. The germline CDR1 and CDR2 sequences are MNHNY and SVGAGI (reference sequence). The V end lost 6 bases, the J end lost 4 bases, and 13 bases lay between the germline ends. The CDR3, as DNA: TGTGCCAGCAGCACCCCGCAGCGCGGAAACACCATATATTTT. Its translation: CASSTPQRGNTIYF.

The V call is TRBV19, the J call TRBJ1-1; 8 bases fit TRBD1. Germline V CDR1 and CDR2: LNHDA, SQIVND (reference sequence). Trimming cost V 2 bases and J 3 bases; bases outside gene matches: 2. The CDR3 loop spans 14 amino acids. The CDR3 nucleotides are TGTGCCAGTAGTATAACAGGGGGACACACTGAAGCTTTCTTT. As protein: CASSITGGHTEAFF.

The J gene is TRBJ2-2, the V gene TRBV14; 9 bases fit TRBD1. Germline CDR1 and CDR2: SGHDN and FVKESK. J lost 9 bases, V lost 3 bases, and 17 bases had no gene match. The CDR3 totals 18 residues. CDR3 loop: CASSQEPGQGSTGRELFF. CDR3 DNA sequence: TGTGCCAGCAGCCAGGAGCCGGGACAGGGATCGACGGGTCGGGAGCTGTTTTTT.

This sequence joins TRBV15 and TRBJ1-5; D uncertain. The CDR3 totals 15 residues. Germline assignment: CDR1 LNHNV and CDR2 YYDKDF (reference sequence). With 3 bases removed from V and 0 bases from J, the gap between germline ends came to 9 bases. CDR3: CATSREVHSNQPQHF. The CDR3, as DNA: TGTGCCACCAGCAGGGAGGTTCATAGCAATCAGCCCCAGCATTTT.

CDR3 in amino acids: CASTLASGGTDTQYF. The DNA for the CDR3 is TGTGCCAGCACCCTGGCTAGCGGGGGGACAGATACGCAGTATTTT. The chain uses TRBV7-9 and TRBJ2-3; 11 bases are shared with TRBD2. Germline CDR1 is SEHNR and CDR2 is FQNEAQ (reference sequence). The CDR3 loop spans 15 amino acids. V was pared by 7 bases and J by 3 bases, with 6 bases of the junction left unmatched.

The V and J genes are TRBV5-4 and TRBJ2-2; the match to TRBD2 covers 13 bases. The CDR3 runs 16 residues. CDR1 is SGHNT and CDR2 is YYREEE in the germline V gene (reference sequence). The J segment lost 5 bases and the V segment lost 4 bases, leaving 5 bases of the junction unmatched. The CDR3 loop is CASSKLAGGRTGELFF. The CDR3 region has the DNA TGTGCCAGCAGCAAACTAGCGGGGGGGCGGACCGGGGAGCTGTTTTTT.

This chain uses TRBV3-1 (or the pseudogene TRBV3-2) with TRBJ1-4; 8 nucleotides line up with TRBD1. This CDR3 region has 15 residues. V gave up 1 base and J gave up 4 bases; unmatched junction bases: 2. In germline, CDR1 is LGHDT, CDR2 YNNKEL (reference sequence). CDR3 in amino acids: CASSQAGTGNEKLFF. The CDR3 coding sequence is TGTGCCAGCAGCCAAGCCGGGACAGGTAATGAAAAACTGTTTTTT.

The chain combines TRBV5-1 with TRBJ1-6, with D unresolved. Germline CDR1 reads SGHRS; CDR2 reads YFSETQ. With 1 base removed from V and 2 bases from J, the gap between germline ends came to 7 bases. The CDR3 sequence is 15 residues long. The CDR3 loop is CASSLSRTYNSPLHF. The CDR3 nucleotides read TGCGCCAGCAGCTTGTCCAGGACCTATAATTCACCCCTCCACTTT.

The J gene is TRBJ2-2, the V gene TRBV7-9; no firm D call. Trimming pared 8 bases from V and 4 bases from J, leaving 5 bases between. The CDR3 loop spans 11 amino acids. From germline, CDR1 is SEHNR and CDR2 FQNEAQ (reference sequence). CDR3 nucleotides: TGTGCCAGCCGAGCCACCGGGGAGCTGTTTTTT. Translated: CASRATGELFF. The variable domain in full, completed from reference TRBV7-9 and TRBJ2-2, reads DTGVSQNPRHKITKRGQNVTFRCDPISEHNRLYWYRQTLGQGPEFLTYFQNEAQLEKSRLLSDRFSAERPKGSFSTLEIQRTEQGDSAMYLCASRATGELFFGEGSRLTVL.

The chain is built from TRBV29-1 and TRBJ2-5; 8 bases fit TRBD1. Germline V gene data show CDR1 as SQVTM and CDR2 as ANQGSEA. The CDR3 length is 13 residues. Unmatched junction bases numbered 6, after V lost 6 bases and J lost 3 bases. The CDR3 bases are TGCAGCGTGGAGGGGACAGGCAAAGAGACCCAGTACTTC. It is translated as CSVEGTGKETQYF.

The CDR3 sequence: CASSLNTQGGPEAFF. CDR3 DNA: TGCGCCAGCAGCTTAAATACACAGGGCGGCCCTGAAGCTTTCTTT. The chain combines TRBV5-1 with TRBJ1-1; D might be TRBD1 (6 bases). CDR1 is SGHRS and CDR2 is YFSETQ in the germline V gene. V was shortened by 2 bases and J by 6 bases, with 17 bases between the two germline ends. The CDR3 runs 15 residues.

This clone has a handful of counts. The chain employs TRBV28 and TRBJ1-2; TRBD1 aligns across 8 bases. The CDR3 sequence is 14 residues long. V dropped 6 bases and J dropped 6; count of bases not matched to a gene: 9. Germline CDR1 reads MDHEN; CDR2 reads SYDVKM. The CDR3 DNA sequence: TGTGCCAGCAGGATCATTACAGGGGGAAATGGCTACACCTTC. It specifies CASRIITGGNGYTF.

The genes are TRBV29-1 and TRBJ2-2, with TRBD2 as a possible D gene (5 bases). Germline V gene lookup returns CDR1 SQVTM and CDR2 ANQGSEA. The CDR3 covers 15 residues. The V end lost 5 bases, the J end lost 0 bases, and 13 bases lay between the germline ends. The CDR3 DNA reads TGCAGCGTTTCTCGGGGTAGGCCGAACACCGGGGAGCTGTTTTTT. The encoded protein is CSVSRGRPNTGELFF.

The chain employs TRBV5-1 and TRBJ1-6; D is unresolved. Trimming removed 0 bases at V and 4 bases at J, with 8 bases between. The CDR3 is 15 amino acids. CDR1 is SGHRS and CDR2 is YFSETQ in the germline V gene. DNA for the CDR3: TGCGCCAGCAGCTTGGACAGCACTTATAATTCACCCCTCCACTTT. This sequence encodes CASSLDSTYNSPLHF.